Here is one TCR beta chain with its context. Clones were read by immunoSEQ multiplex PCR, and TCRdb kept only the in-frame ones, dropping some. The sample includes some 2,500,000 clones, just under 95% of them seen just once. This entry comes from a study of shared clonotypes between healthy human individuals. The ends lost 4 bases at V and 2 bases at J; junction bases unmatched: 11. The CDR3 spans 17 residues. The sequenced sample consisted of naive CD4+ T cells from PBMCs. Subset denoted: CD45RA+ positively selected. This chain joins TRBV6-7 and TRBJ1-3; 7 bases fit TRBD1. TRBV6-7 is labeled an ORF, and its function is uncertain. The source is a man in his late teens or twenties in good health. Some clones in this sample may be carry-over from other donors' samples. The CDR3 protein is CASSSNPKQGTGNTIYF. The CDR3 coding sequence is TGTGCCAGCAGTTCCAACCCAAAACAGGGGACTGGAAACACCATATATTTT.